This T cell receptor beta chain stems from a study of blood T cell repertoires in COVID-19. Study overall: Sources were T cells, B-cell-depleted T cells, or PBMCs; the material itself was cDNA or gDNA.

The CDR3 loop spans 16 amino acids. Per the germline V gene, CDR1 is LNHDA and CDR2 is SQIVND (reference sequence). The V and J ends lost 9 bases and 10 bases, in that order; junction bases with no gene match: 16. This clone has only one observation. Per the original data handling: Using reference gene primer amplification, nucleated cell counts were estimated. Produced via immunoSEQ multiplex PCR; TCRdb's table is partial and in-frame only. The D gene and trimming were derived from the DNA, and the V and J assignments and clone size from that table. This table has about 280,000 clones, approximately 88% appearing once.

The chain links TRBV19 to TRBJ1-6; 9 nucleotides agree with TRBD1. The sequenced sample consisted of peripheral blood. The sequence derives from a man in his fifties with acute or convalescent COVID-19. This CDR3 is CASNAGTGFLSSPLHF. CDR3 DNA: TGTGCCAGCAACGCCGGGACAGGGTTCTTGTCATCACCCCTCCACTTT.